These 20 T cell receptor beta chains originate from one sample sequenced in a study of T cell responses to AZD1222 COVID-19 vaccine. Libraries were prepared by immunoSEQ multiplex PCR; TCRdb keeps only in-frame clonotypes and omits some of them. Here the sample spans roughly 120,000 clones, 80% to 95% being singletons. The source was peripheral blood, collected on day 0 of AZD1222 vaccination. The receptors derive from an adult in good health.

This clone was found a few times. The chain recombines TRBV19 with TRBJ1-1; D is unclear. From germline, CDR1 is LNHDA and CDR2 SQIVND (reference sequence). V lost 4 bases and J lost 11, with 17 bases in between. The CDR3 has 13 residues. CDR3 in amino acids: CASSTGPLGLAFF. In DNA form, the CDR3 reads TGTGCCAGTAGTACGGGTCCGCTGGGTCTGGCTTTCTTT.

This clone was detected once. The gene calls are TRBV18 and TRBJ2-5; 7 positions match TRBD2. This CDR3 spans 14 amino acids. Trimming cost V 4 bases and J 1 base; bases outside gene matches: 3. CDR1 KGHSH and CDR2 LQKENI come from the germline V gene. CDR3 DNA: TGTGCCAGCTCACTAACGGGGGGCCAAGAGACCCAGTACTTC. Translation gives CASSLTGGQETQYF.

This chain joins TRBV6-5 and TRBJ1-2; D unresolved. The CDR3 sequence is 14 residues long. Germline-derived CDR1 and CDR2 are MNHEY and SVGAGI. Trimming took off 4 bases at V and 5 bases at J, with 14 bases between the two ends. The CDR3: CASSSRALLYGYTF. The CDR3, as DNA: TGTGCCAGCAGTTCCCGGGCCCTCCTATATGGCTACACCTTC.

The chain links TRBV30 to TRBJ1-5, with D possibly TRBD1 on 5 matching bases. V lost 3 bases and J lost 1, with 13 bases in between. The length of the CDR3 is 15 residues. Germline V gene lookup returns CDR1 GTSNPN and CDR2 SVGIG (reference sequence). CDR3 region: CAWRGREISNQPQHF. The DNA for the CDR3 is TGTGCCTGGAGGGGGCGCGAAATAAGCAATCAGCCCCAGCATTTT.

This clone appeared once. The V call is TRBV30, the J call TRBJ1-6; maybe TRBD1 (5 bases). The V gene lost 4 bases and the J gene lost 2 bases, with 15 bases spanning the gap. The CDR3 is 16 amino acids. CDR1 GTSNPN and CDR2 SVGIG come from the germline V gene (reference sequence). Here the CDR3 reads CAWMAGEGPYNSPLHF. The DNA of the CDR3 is TGTGCCTGGATGGCGGGGGAAGGTCCCTATAATTCACCCCTCCACTTT.

This CDR3 reads CASSEGSYYGYTF. The CDR3, as DNA: TGTGCCAGCAGTGAAGGCAGCTACTATGGCTACACCTTC. V gene TRBV25-1 combines with J gene TRBJ1-2; D is undetermined. CDR1 MGHDK and CDR2 SYGVNS come from the germline V gene. V was trimmed by 2 bases and J by 3 bases, leaving 7 bases between them. The CDR3 length is 13 residues.

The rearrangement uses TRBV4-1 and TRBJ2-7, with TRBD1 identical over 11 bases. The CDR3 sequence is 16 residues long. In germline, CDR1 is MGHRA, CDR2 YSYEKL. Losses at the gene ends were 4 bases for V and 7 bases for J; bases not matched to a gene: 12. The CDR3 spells CASSLIGQGASEEQYF. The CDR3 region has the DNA TGCGCCAGCAGCCTGATCGGACAGGGGGCAAGTGAAGAGCAGTACTTC.

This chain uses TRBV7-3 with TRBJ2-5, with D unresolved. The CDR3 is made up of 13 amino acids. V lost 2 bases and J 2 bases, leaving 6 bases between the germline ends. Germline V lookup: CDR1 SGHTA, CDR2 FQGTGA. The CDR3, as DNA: TGTGCCAGCAGCTTATTCCCACAAGAGACCCAGTACTTC. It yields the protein CASSLFPQETQYF.

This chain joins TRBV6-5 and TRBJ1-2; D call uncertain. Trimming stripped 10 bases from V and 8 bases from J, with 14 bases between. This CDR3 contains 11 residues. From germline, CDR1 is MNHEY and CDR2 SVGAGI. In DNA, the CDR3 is TGTGCCATCTCAGGCGAGCGGGGCTACACCTTC. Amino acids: CAISGERGYTF.

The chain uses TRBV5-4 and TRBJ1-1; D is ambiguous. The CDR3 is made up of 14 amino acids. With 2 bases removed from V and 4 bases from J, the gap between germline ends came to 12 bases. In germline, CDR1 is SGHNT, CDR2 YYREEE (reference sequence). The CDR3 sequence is CASSLRGSLTEAFF. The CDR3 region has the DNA TGTGCCAGCAGCTTACGAGGCAGCCTCACTGAAGCTTTCTTT. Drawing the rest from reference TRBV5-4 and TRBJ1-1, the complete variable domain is ETGVTQSPTHLIKTRGQQVTLRCSSQSGHNTVSWYQQALGQGPQFIFQYYREEENGRGNFPPRFSGLQFPNYSSELNVNALELDDSALYLCASSLRGSLTEAFFGQGTRLTVV.

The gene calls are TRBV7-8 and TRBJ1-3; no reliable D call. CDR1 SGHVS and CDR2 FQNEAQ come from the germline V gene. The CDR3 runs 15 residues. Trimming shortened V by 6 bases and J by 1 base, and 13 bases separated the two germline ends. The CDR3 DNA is TGTGCCAGCAGACCCGGACGGGATTCTGGAAACACCATATATTTT. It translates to CASRPGRDSGNTIYF.

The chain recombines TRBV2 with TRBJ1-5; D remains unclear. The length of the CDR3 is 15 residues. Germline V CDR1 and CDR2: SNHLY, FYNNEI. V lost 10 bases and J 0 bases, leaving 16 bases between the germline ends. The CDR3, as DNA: TGTGCCACCGCACGCGGCGGGGATAGCAATCAGCCCCAGCATTTT. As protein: CATARGGDSNQPQHF.

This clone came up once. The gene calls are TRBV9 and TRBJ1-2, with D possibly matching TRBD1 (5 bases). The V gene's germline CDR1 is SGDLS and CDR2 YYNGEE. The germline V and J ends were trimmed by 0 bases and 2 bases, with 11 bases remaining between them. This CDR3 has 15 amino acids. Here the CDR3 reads CASSVEAGRNYGYTF. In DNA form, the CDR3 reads TGTGCCAGCAGCGTAGAGGCAGGGAGGAACTATGGCTACACCTTC.

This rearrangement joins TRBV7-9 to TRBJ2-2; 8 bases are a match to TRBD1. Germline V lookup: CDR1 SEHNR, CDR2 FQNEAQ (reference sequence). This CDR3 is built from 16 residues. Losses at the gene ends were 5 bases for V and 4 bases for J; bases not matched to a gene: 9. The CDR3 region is CASSPRTGIATGELFF. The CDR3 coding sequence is TGTGCCAGCAGCCCCCGGACAGGGATAGCCACCGGGGAGCTGTTTTTT.

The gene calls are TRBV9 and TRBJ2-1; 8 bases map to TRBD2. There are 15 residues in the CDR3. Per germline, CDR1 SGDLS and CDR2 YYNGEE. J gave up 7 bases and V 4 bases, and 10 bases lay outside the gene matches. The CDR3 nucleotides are TGTGCCAGCAGCTCGCGGCTAGCGGGTAAGAATGAGCAGTTCTTC. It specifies CASSSRLAGKNEQFF.

The DNA of the CDR3 is TGCAGCGCGGGACAGGACACCTCTGGGGCCAACGTCCTGACTTTC. Translated, it gives CSAGQDTSGANVLTF. The rearrangement uses TRBV29-1 and TRBJ2-6; 8 bases match TRBD1. V trimming: 7 bases; J trimming: 0 bases; junction bases outside the gene matches: 5. This CDR3 region has 15 residues. Germline V gives CDR1 SQVTM, CDR2 ANQGSEA. The full variable domain, with the rest looked up from reference TRBV29-1 and TRBJ2-6, is SAVISQKPSRDICQRGTSLTIQCQVDSQVTMMFWYRQQPGQSLTLIATANQGSEATYESGFVIDKFPISRPNLTFSTLTVSNMSPEDSSIYLCSAGQDTSGANVLTFGAGSRLTVL.

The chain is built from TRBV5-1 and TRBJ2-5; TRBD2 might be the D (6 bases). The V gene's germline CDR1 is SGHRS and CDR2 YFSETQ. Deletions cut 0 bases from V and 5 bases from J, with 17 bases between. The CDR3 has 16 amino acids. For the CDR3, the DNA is TGCGCCAGCAGCTTGGGGATTGCGGGGACCTTGGAGACCCAGTACTTC. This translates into CASSLGIAGTLETQYF.

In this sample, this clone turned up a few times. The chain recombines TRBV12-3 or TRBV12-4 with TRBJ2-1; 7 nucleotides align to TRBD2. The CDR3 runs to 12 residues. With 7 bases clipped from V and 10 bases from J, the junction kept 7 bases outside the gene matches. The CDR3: CASTISGGEQFF. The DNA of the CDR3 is TGTGCCAGCACTATCTCGGGAGGAGAGCAGTTCTTC.

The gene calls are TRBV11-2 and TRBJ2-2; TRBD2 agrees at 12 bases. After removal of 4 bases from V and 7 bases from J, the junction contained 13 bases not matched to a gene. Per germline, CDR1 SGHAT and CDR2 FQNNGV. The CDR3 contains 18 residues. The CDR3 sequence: CASSSSLAGGPGSGELFF. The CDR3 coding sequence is TGTGCCAGCAGCTCCAGTCTAGCGGGGGGGCCCGGGAGCGGGGAGCTGTTTTTT.

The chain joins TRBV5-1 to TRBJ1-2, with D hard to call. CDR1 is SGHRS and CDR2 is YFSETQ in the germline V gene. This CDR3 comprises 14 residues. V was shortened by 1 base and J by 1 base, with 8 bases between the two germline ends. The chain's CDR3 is CASSLQSDNYGYTF. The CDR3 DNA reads TGCGCCAGCAGCTTGCAGTCGGATAACTATGGCTACACCTTC.